This T cell receptor beta chain was found in a study of regulatory T cells in long-lasting Graves disease. Study-wide results and caveats: Favoring TRBV28, TRBJ1-2 and TRBJ2-5 was a feature seen in persistent disease. Possibly, accuracy suffered from the small sample size.

This clonotype was observed at least ten times. Its cognate antigen is unknown. Indicated time point: newly diagnosed GD, antithyroid drugs for less than 3 months. Extracted RNA from PBMCs served as the source of the TCR library. Building the TCR beta libraries relied on iRepertoire HTBI primers, and CDR3 regions underwent Arm-PCR. In TCRdb, the multiplex PCR reads were re-called with MiXCR into one record per CDR3 protein. This table holds 250,000 or so distinct CDR3 sequences, 15% to 20% found once. Per the germline V gene, CDR1 is LNHNV and CDR2 is YYDKDF (reference sequence). This CDR3 contains 15 residues. V lost 0 bases and J 1 base, leaving 9 bases between the germline ends. These data also featured in a second study, about T cells in Graves' hyperthyroidism and ophthalmopathy. From that paper: Ophthalmopathy onset followed model prediction by a median roughly 6 months.

The sequence was collected from a woman aged 25 to 39 with Graves disease. The V gene is TRBV15, the J gene TRBJ1-1, with D unresolved. The specimen was peripheral blood mononuclear cells (PBMCs), collected at new diagnosis, from a patient treated with antithyroid drugs. The CDR3: CATSREKSGNTEAFF. As DNA, the CDR3 is TGTGCCACCAGCAGAGAGAAGTCAGGGAACACTGAAGCTTTCTTT.